These 8 T cell receptor beta chains were all obtained from the same sample, sequenced in a study of T cells after yellow fever vaccination. TCRdb ran MiXCR on the 5' RACE reads and lists one entry per CDR3 protein. The table records more than 110,000 distinct CDR3 sequences, 6.6% of them present only once. Sequencing was performed on CD4+ T cells sorted from PBMCs, taken 10 days after the yellow fever booster vaccination. Receptors originate from a man under 40 who received the YFV17D yellow fever vaccine.

This clonotype was observed many times. V and J are TRBV20-1 and TRBJ2-5; TRBD1 matches 7 bases. This CDR3 comprises 15 residues. The germline gives CDR1 DFQATT, CDR2 SNEGSKA (reference sequence). V dropped 4 bases and J dropped 5; count of bases not matched to a gene: 13. The CDR3 sequence: CSAISETGSWETQYF. For the CDR3, the DNA is TGCAGTGCTATATCCGAGACAGGGAGTTGGGAGACCCAGTACTTC.

The sample holds many counts of this clonotype. This CDR3 reads CASSRLAWSSYNEQFF. The CDR3 DNA reads as TGTGCCAGCAGCCGGCTAGCGTGGAGCTCCTACAATGAGCAGTTCTTC. This rearrangement joins TRBV9 to TRBJ2-1, with a possible D match to TRBD2 (6 bases). The CDR3 has 16 residues. Trimming stripped 4 bases from V and 0 bases from J, with 14 bases between. Per germline, CDR1 SGDLS and CDR2 YYNGEE.

This clonotype has a count of ten or more. The V and J genes are TRBV20-1 and TRBJ2-2; TRBD1 matches at 7 bases. The length of the CDR3 is 14 residues. J was trimmed by 6 bases and V by 4 bases; bases with no gene match: 8. In germline, CDR1 is DFQATT, CDR2 SNEGSKA (reference sequence). CDR3 sequence reads: CSANTGARAGELFF. The CDR3 DNA reads as TGCAGTGCTAATACAGGGGCACGGGCCGGGGAGCTGTTTTTT.

The chain couples TRBV9 to TRBJ2-2; D remains ambiguous. The CDR3 sequence is 15 residues long. Trimming took 0 bases from V and 0 from J, leaving 6 bases between them. Germline assignment: CDR1 SGDLS and CDR2 YYNGEE. CDR3 sequence reads: CASSVASANTGELFF. Written as DNA, the CDR3 is TGTGCCAGCAGCGTAGCATCTGCGAACACCGGGGAGCTGTTTTTT. Looking up the rest from reference TRBV9 and TRBJ2-2 gives the full variable domain: DSGVTQTPKHLITATGQRVTLRCSPRSGDLSVYWYQQSLDQGLQFLIQYYNGEERAKGNILERFSAQQFPDLHSELNLSSLELGDSALYFCASSVASANTGELFFGEGSRLTVL.

This clonotype appeared many times. V is TRBV7-2 and J is TRBJ2-7, with D uncertain. Trimming pared 2 bases from V and 2 bases from J, leaving 13 bases between. Germline V CDR1 and CDR2: SGHTA, FQGNSA. This CDR3 is built from 15 residues. Written as DNA, the CDR3 is TGTGCCAGCAGCTTAACCCCAGGCGGACCCTACGAGCAGTACTTC. The encoded protein is CASSLTPGGPYEQYF.

Concerning this clonotype itself: Being one base from a much bigger clone, this may be a read error. V is TRBV20-1 and J is TRBJ2-1; 7 nucleotides agree with TRBD1. The V gene's germline CDR1 is DFQATT and CDR2 SNEGSKA (reference sequence). The CDR3 has 14 amino acids. The junction had 7 bases not matched to a gene; V was cut back by 6 bases and J by 2 bases. The CDR3 protein is CSARQGNAYNEQFF. The CDR3 nucleotides are TGCAGTGCCAGACAGGGAAATGCCTACAATGAGCAGTTCTTC.

This clonotype has ten or more counts. V gene TRBV7-2 combines with J gene TRBJ2-1; TRBD2 aligns across 10 bases. V dropped 5 bases and J dropped 10; count of bases not matched to a gene: 8. The V gene's germline CDR1 is SGHTA and CDR2 FQGNSA. This CDR3 contains 14 residues. CDR3 amino acids: CASSRTSGLREQFF. The CDR3 coding sequence is TGTGCCAGCAGCCGGACTAGCGGTTTGCGGGAGCAGTTCTTC.

At least ten counts were recorded for this clonotype. The chain couples TRBV5-5 to TRBJ2-7; D perhaps matches TRBD1 (5 bases). Germline V gene lookup returns CDR1 SGHKS and CDR2 YYEKEE (reference sequence). The CDR3 contains 13 residues. With 10 bases removed from V and 2 bases from J, the gap between germline ends came to 16 bases. CDR3 protein: CAWKGLRAYEQYF. For the CDR3, the DNA is TGTGCCTGGAAGGGGCTGAGAGCCTACGAGCAGTACTTC.